This T cell receptor (beta chain) was retrieved from a study of blood T cell repertoires in COVID-19. Looking at the study overall: Researchers got acute and convalescent COVID-19 samples from the United States, Italy and Spain.

Here immunoSEQ multiplex PCR was the method, and the copy in TCRdb shows in-frame clones only, minus some. This sample yields around 190,000 clones, of which 80% to 90% are seen a single time; 9% belongs to the top ten. The age range of participants was roughly 18 to 90 years, with residence in about 25 US areas. Each recovered donor of Cohort 3 presented with two negative PCRs, clearance, or symptom resolution. Trimming removed 1 base from V and 4 bases from J, with 11 bases in between. Germline CDR1 reads SGHRS; CDR2 reads YFSETQ. This CDR3 has 15 residues. The source material was PBMCs or T cells enriched from blood (not recorded which). This TCR was sampled from a woman between 18 and 29 years old who had recovered from COVID-19. V and J are TRBV5-1 and TRBJ1-4; no definite D call. CDR3 protein: CASSLSEGSNEKLFF. CDR3 nucleotides: TGCGCCAGCAGCTTGTCGGAGGGAAGTAATGAAAAACTGTTTTTT.